This T cell receptor beta chain was captured in a study of cytomegalovirus exposure and HLA in healthy donors. The germline CDR1 and CDR2 sequences are SGHAT and FQNNGV. CDR3 length: 12 amino acids. V lost 0 bases and J 8 bases, leaving 7 bases between the germline ends. A multiplex PCR was run with 60 Vbeta primers and 13 Jbeta primers. Produced via immunoSEQ multiplex PCR; TCRdb's table is partial and in-frame only. The table shows some 80,000 clones, with 78% occurring only once. Notes on this clone: Its antigen is unknown.

Study-level points and caveats: The authors enumerated over 150 TCR beta chains as linked to cytomegalovirus.

This TCR derives from a young man in good health and CMV-seropositive. Sequencing was carried out using PBMCs. The V gene is TRBV11-2, the J gene TRBJ1-2; D might be TRBD1 (5 bases). CDR3 bases: TGTGCCAGCAGCTTAGATCAGGGCGGCTACACCTTC. Its protein is CASSLDQGGYTF.